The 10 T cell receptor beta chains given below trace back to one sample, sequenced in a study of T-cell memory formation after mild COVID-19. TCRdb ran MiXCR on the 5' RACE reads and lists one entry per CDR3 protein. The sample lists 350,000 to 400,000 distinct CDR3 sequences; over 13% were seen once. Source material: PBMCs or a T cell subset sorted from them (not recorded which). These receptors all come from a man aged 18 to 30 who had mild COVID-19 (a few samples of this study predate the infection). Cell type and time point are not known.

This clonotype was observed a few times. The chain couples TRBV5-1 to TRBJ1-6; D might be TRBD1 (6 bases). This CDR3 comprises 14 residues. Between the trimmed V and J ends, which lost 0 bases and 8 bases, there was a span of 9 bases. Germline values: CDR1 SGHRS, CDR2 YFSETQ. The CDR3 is CASSLGGADSPLHF. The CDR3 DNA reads TGCGCCAGCAGCTTGGGGGGGGCGGATTCACCCCTCCACTTT.

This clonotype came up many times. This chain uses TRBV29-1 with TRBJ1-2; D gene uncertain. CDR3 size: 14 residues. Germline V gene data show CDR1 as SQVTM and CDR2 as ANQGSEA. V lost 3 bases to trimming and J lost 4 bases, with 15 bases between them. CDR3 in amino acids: CSVDLSQTTYGYTF. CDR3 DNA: TGCAGCGTTGATCTCAGTCAGACCACCTATGGCTACACCTTC.

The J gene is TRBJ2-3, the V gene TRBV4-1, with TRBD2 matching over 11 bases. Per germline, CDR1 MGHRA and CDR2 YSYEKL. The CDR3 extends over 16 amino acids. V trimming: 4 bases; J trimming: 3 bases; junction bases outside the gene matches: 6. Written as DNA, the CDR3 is TGCGCCAGCAGCCTACTTAGCGGGGGGGCAACAGATACGCAGTATTTT. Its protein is CASSLLSGGATDTQYF.

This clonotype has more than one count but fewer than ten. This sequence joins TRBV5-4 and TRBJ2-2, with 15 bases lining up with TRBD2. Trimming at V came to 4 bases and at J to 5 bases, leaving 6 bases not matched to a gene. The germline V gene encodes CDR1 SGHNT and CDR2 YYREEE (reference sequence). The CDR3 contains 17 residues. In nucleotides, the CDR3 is TGTGCCAGCAGCCAAGGACTAGCGGGGGGGCCTACCGGGGAGCTGTTTTTT. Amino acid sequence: CASSQGLAGGPTGELFF.

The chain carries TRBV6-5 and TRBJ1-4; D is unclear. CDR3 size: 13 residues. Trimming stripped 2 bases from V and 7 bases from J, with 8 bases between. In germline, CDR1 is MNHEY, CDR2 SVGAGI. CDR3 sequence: CASSYRPAEKLFF. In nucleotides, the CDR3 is TGTGCCAGCAGTTACCGGCCCGCTGAAAAACTGTTTTTT.

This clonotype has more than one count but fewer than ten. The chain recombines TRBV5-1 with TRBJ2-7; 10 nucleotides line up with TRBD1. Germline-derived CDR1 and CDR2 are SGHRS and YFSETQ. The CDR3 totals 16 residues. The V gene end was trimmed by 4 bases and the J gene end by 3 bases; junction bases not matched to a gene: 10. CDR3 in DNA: TGCGCCAGCAGCCTAAATCCGGGACAGGGGAGCTACGAGCAGTACTTC. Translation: CASSLNPGQGSYEQYF. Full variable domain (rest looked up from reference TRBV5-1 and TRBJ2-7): KAGVTQTPRYLIKTRGQQVTLSCSPISGHRSVSWYQQTPGQGLQFLFEYFSETQRNKGNFPGRFSGRQFSNSRSEMNVSTLELGDSALYLCASSLNPGQGSYEQYFGPGTRLTVT.

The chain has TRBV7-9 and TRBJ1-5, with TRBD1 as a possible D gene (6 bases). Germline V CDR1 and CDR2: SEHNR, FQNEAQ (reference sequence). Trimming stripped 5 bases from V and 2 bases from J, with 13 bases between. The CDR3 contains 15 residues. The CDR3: CASSPRGLGNQPQHF. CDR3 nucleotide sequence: TGTGCCAGCAGCCCCAGGGGTTTGGGCAATCAGCCCCAGCATTTT. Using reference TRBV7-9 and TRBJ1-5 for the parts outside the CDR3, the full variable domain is DTGVSQNPRHKITKRGQNVTFRCDPISEHNRLYWYRQTLGQGPEFLTYFQNEAQLEKSRLLSDRFSAERPKGSFSTLEIQRTEQGDSAMYLCASSPRGLGNQPQHFGDGTRLSIL.

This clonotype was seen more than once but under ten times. The CDR3 DNA reads as TGTGCCAGCAGTTTAGCGCGTCGGGGACTAGCGGGGGGAAACATTCAGTACTTC. Protein product: CASSLARRGLAGGNIQYF. This chain links TRBV12-3 or TRBV12-4 with TRBJ2-4; 15 nucleotides match TRBD2. The CDR3 spans 18 residues. V was pared by 0 bases and J by 6 bases, with 6 bases of the junction left unmatched.

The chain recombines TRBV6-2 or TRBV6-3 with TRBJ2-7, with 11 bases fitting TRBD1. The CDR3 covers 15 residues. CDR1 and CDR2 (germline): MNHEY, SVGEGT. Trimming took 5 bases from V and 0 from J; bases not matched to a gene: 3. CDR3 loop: CASSTGQGASYEQYV. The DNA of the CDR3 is TGTGCCAGCAGTACCGGACAGGGGGCCTCCTACGAGCAGTACGTC.

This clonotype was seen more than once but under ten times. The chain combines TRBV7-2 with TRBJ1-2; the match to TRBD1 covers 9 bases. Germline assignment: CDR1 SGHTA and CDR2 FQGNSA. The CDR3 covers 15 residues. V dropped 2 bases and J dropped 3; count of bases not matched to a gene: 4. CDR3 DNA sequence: TGTGCCAGCAGCTTAATGGGACAGGGAGACTATGGCTACACCTTC. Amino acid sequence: CASSLMGQGDYGYTF.